This section outlines one TCR beta chain sequence together with its context. Its antigen is unidentified. The data are from a study of graft-versus-host responses after intestinal transplantation. For the study at large: Each transplant was multivisceral, liver-intestinal, or isolated intestinal.

Findings of the study overall: Early post-transplant HvG declines tracked with peak circulating GvH clone levels.

Germline CDR1 is LNHDA and CDR2 is SQIVND (reference sequence). The germline V and J ends were trimmed by 11 bases and 2 bases, with 17 bases remaining between them. The CDR3 is made up of 14 amino acids. Clones were sequenced by immunoSEQ multiplex PCR, and TCRdb holds only the in-frame ones, with some missing. This table holds more than 95,000 clones, more than 85% found once. The rearrangement uses TRBV19 and TRBJ2-3, with D perhaps TRBD2 (7 bases). The TCR comes from a human donor who received an intestinal transplant. Sequenced here: unstimulated CD4+ T cells sorted from spleen or lymph node cells, sampled before intestinal transplant. CDR3 bases: TGTGCCGTGGGCGGGGGCCGAGACACAGATACGCAGTATTTT. Amino acids: CAVGGGRDTDTQYF.